This T cell receptor (beta chain) is from a study of blood T cell repertoires in COVID-19. As for the study in general: T cells, B-cell-depleted T cells, or PBMCs provided the cDNA or gDNA that served as material.

In the original analysis: Amplification with reference gene primers provided the estimates of nucleated cell counts. Clones were read by immunoSEQ multiplex PCR, and TCRdb kept only the in-frame ones, dropping some. V and J calls and clone size come straight from that table; D and trimming were deduced from the DNA. The sample records tens of thousands of clones, around 90% being singletons. The sequenced sample consisted of peripheral blood. This TCR came from a man aged 45-65 years with active COVID-19.

CDR3: CASSELVYEQYF. The CDR3 DNA reads as TGTGCCAGCAGTGAATTAGTGTACGAGCAGTACTTC. The chain has TRBV6-1 and TRBJ2-7; no definite D call. The germline V gene encodes CDR1 MNHNS and CDR2 SASEGT. CDR3 length: 12 residues. Trimming shortened V by 2 bases and J by 4 bases, and 6 bases separated the two germline ends.